The rows below give T cell receptor beta chains drawn from one sample of a study of regulatory T cells in long-lasting Graves disease. TCRdb reprocessed the multiplex PCR reads via MiXCR and lists one record per CDR3 protein. Of roughly 360,000 distinct CDR3 sequences detected, 12% appear once; the ten largest clones hold 15% to 20%. The same sample was also studied in work on T cells in Graves' hyperthyroidism and ophthalmopathy.

Material: peripheral blood mononuclear cells (PBMCs), obtained at new diagnosis, from a patient treated with antithyroid drugs. The receptor source for this set is a woman younger than 35 with Graves disease. Each CDR3 is given with its conserved first and last residue. A D gene is named only where the DNA matches it firmly. Clone size appears in some rows only: once, few, many, or a class for an expanded clone.

many	TRBD2	TRBV12-3/TRBV12-4	TRBJ2-3	TGTGCCAGCAGTTTCGGTAGCGGGGGGTCTTATAGCACAGATACGCAGTATTTT	CASSFGSGGSYSTDTQYF
many	TRBD2	TRBV4-2	TRBJ2-7	TGTGCCAGCAGCCAAGAGGGAATAGCGGGAGATGAGCAGTACTTC	CASSQEGIAGDEQYF
many	NA	TRBV24-1	TRBJ2-1	TGTGCCACCAGTGACCCCAGCTGGACTAAATACAATGAGCAGTTCTTC	CATSDPSWTKYNEQFF
many	NA	TRBV7-9	TRBJ2-3	TGTGCCAGCAGCTTAGGGCTAGCAGATACGCAGTATTTT	CASSLGLADTQYF
many	NA	TRBV20-1	TRBJ2-2	TGCAGTGCTAGAGGCCCGGGCCGAGCGGAAAACACCGGGGAGCTGTTTTTT	CSARGPGRAENTGELFF
few	TRBD2	TRBV24-1	TRBJ2-1	TGTGCCACCAGTGACGTCGGGGGGGATGAGCAGTTCTTC	CATSDVGGDEQFF
many	NA	TRBV20-1	TRBJ2-3	TGCAGTGCTAGAGTCCGGTGGGGCAAAGATACGCAGTATTTT	CSARVRWGKDTQYF
few	NA	TRBV7-3	TRBJ2-1	TGTGCCAGCAGCTTAACGGCGAGTGCCCGCTACAATGAGCAGTTCTTC	CASSLTASARYNEQFF
NA	TRBD1	TRBV9	TRBJ1-1	TGTGCCAGCAGCGACGAAAGGGGGCGGGTGGGAACTGAAGCTTTCTTT	CASSDERGRVGTEAFF
many	TRBD1	TRBV9	TRBJ1-2	TGTGCCAGCAGCGTCCGGGACAGGGATGGCTACACCTTC	CASSVRDRDGYTF